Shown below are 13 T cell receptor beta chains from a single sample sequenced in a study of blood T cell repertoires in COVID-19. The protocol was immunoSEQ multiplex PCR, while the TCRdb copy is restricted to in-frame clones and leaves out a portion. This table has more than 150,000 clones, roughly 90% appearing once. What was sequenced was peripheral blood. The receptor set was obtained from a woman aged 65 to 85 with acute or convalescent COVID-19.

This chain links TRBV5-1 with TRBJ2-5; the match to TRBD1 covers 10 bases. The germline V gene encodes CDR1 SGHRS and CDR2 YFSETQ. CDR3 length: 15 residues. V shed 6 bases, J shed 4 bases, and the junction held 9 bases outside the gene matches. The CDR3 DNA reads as TGCGCCAGCAAGACGGGACAGGGGCTCATAGAGACCCAGTACTTC. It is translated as CASKTGQGLIETQYF.

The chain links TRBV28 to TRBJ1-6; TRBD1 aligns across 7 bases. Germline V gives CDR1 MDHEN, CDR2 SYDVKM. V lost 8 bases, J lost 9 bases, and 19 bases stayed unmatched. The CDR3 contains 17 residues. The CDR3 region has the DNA TGTGCCAGCGCCCAGGGGGGCAGTCCCATTATGGGTTCACCCCTCCACTTT. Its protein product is CASAQGGSPIMGSPLHF.

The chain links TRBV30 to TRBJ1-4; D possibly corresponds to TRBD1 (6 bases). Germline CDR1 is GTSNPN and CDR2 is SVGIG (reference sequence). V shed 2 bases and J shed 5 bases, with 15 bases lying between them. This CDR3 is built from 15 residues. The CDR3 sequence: CAWSYSQGSNEKLFF. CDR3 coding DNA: TGTGCCTGGAGTTATTCCCAGGGGTCAAATGAAAAACTGTTTTTT.

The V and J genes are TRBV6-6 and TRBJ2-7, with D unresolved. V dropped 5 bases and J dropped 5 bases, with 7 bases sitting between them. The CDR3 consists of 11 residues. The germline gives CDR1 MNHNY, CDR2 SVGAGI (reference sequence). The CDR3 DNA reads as TGTGCCAGCAGTCCCCGGGACGAGCAGTACTTC. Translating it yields CASSPRDEQYF.

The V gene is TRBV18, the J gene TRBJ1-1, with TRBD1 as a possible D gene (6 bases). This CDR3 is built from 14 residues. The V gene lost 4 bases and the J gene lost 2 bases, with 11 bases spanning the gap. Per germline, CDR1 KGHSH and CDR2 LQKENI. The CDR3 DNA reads TGTGCCAGCTCACGACAGGAGTCAAACACTGAAGCTTTCTTT. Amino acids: CASSRQESNTEAFF.

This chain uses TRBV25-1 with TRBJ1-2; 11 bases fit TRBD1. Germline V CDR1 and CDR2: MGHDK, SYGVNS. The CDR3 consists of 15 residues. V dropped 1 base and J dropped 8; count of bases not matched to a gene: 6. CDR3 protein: CASSEWSDRGHGYTF. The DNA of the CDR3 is TGTGCCAGCAGTGAATGGTCGGACAGGGGGCACGGCTACACCTTC.

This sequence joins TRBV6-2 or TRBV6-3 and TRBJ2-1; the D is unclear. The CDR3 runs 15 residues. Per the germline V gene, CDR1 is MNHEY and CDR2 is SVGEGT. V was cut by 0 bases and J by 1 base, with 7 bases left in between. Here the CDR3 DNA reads TGTGCCAGCAGTTACTCCCCCGGGTCCTACAATGAGCAGTTCTTC. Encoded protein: CASSYSPGSYNEQFF.

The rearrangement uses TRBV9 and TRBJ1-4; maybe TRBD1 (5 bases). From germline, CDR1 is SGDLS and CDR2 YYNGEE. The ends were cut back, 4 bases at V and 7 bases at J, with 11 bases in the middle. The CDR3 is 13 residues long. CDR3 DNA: TGTGCCAGCAGCCCCAGGGTTGGTGAAAAACTGTTTTTT. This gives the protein CASSPRVGEKLFF.

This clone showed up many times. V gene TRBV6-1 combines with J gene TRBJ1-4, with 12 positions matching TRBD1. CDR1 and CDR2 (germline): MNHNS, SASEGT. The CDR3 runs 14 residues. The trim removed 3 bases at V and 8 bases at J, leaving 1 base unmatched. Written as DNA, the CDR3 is TGTGCCAGCAGTGAGGGACAGGGGGCGGAAAAACTGTTTTTT. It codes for CASSEGQGAEKLFF.

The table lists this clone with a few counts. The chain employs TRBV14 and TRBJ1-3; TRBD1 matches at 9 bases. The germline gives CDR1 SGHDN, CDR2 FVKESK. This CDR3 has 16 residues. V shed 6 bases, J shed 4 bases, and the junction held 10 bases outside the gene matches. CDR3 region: CASSPWTGVSGNTIYF. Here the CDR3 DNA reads TGTGCCAGCAGTCCCTGGACAGGGGTGTCGGGAAACACCATATATTTT.

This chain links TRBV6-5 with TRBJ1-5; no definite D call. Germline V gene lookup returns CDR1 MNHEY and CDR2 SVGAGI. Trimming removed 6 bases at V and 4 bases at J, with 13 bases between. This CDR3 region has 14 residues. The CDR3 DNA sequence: TGTGCCAGCAGATCCGGAGGGCGGAATCAGCCCCAGCATTTT. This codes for CASRSGGRNQPQHF.

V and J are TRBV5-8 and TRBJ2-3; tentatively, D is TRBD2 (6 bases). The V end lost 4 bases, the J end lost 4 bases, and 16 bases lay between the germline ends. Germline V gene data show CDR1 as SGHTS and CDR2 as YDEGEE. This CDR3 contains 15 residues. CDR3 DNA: TGTGCCAGCAGCCAGTACTCTTTAGCGGCAGATACGCAGTATTTT. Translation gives CASSQYSLAADTQYF.

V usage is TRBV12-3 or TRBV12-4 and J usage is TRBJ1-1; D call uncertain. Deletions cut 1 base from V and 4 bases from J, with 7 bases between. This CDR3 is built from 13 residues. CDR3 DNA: TGTGCCAGCAGTTTAGGGGGAGGCACTGAAGCTTTCTTT. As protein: CASSLGGGTEAFF.